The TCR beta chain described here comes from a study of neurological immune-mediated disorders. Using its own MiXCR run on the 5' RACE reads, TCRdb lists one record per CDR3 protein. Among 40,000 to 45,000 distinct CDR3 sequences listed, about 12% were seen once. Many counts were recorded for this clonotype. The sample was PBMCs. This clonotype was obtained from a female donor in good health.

CDR3 sequence: CASMEQGATSNQPQHF. The CDR3 DNA reads TGTGCCAGCATGGAACAGGGGGCGACTAGCAATCAGCCCCAGCATTTT. The chain links TRBV12-3 or TRBV12-4 to TRBJ1-5; 9 nucleotides line up with TRBD1. V dropped 7 bases and J dropped 0; count of bases not matched to a gene: 7. The CDR3 has 16 residues.